This T cell receptor (beta chain) was identified in a study of beta chain features in type 1 diabetes. On the study more broadly: Cell yields, age and gender were similar between patients and healthy donors.

About this clone itself: Its antigen is still unknown.

General observations from the study: Shortening of TCRB CDR3s, moderate but significant, appeared in all four CD4+ subsets of Type 1 diabetes patients.

Sampling consisted of one heparinised blood draw per donor, averaging around 100 mL. All of the isolated RNA was reverse transcribed, so expressed TCRB transcripts were sequenced. The table came from immunoSEQ multiplex PCR; TCRdb's copy has only in-frame clones and leaves some out. The sample records approximately 360,000 clones, approximately 12% being singletons. J lost 1 base, V lost 4 bases, and 7 bases had no gene match. CDR1 is SGHTA and CDR2 is FQGNSA in the germline V gene. The CDR3 is 15 amino acids. The material sequenced was naive CD4+ T cells from blood. This sequence was found in a woman in her late teens or twenties with type 1 diabetes. The rearrangement uses TRBV7-2 and TRBJ2-7, with TRBD1 identical over 7 bases. The CDR3 sequence is CASSSLTGQSYEQYF. CDR3 DNA: TGTGCCAGCAGCTCCCTCACGGGACAGTCCTACGAGCAGTACTTC.